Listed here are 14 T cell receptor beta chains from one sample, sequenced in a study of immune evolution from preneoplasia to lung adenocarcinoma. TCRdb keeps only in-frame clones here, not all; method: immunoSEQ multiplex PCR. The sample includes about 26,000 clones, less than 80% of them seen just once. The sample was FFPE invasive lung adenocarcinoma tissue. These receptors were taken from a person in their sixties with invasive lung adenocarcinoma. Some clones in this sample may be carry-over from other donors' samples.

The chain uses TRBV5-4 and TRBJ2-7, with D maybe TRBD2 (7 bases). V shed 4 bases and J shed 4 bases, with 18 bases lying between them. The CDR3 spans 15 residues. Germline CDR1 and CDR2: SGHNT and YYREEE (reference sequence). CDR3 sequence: CASSGGGLKQYEQYF. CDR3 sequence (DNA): TGTGCCAGCAGCGGCGGGGGCCTGAAGCAGTACGAGCAGTACTTC. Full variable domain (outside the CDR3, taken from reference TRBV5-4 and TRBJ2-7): ETGVTQSPTHLIKTRGQQVTLRCSSQSGHNTVSWYQQALGQGPQFIFQYYREEENGRGNFPPRFSGLQFPNYSSELNVNALELDDSALYLCASSGGGLKQYEQYFGPGTRLTVT.

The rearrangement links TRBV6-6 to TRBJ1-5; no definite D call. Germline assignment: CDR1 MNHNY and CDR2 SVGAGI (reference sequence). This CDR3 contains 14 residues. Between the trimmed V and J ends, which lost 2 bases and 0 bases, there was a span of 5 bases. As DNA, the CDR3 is TGTGCCAGCAGTTACCTAAATAGCAATCAGCCCCAGCATTTT. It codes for CASSYLNSNQPQHF.

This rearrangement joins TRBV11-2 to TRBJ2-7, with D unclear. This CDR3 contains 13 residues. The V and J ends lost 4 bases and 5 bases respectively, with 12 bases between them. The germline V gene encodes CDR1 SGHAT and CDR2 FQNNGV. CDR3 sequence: CASSSGSLNEQYF. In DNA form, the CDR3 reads TGTGCCAGCAGCTCCGGCTCCTTGAACGAGCAGTACTTC.

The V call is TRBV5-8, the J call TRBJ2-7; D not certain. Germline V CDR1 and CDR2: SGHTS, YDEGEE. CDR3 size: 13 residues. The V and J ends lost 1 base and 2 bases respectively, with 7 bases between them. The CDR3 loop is CASSLPRAYEQYF. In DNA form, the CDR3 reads TGTGCCAGCAGCTTGCCCAGAGCCTACGAGCAGTACTTC.

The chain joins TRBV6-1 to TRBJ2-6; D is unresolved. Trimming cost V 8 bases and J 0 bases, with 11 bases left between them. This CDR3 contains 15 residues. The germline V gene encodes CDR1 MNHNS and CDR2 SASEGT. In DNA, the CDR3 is TGTGCCAGCTCTTCAGAGAGCTCTGGGGCCAACGTCCTGACTTTC. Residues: CASSSESSGANVLTF.

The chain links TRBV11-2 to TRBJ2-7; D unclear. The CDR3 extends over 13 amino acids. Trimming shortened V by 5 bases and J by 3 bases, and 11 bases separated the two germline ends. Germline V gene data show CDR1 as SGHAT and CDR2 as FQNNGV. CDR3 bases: TGTGCCAGCAGCCCGTCGGCTAACTACGAGCAGTACTTC. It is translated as CASSPSANYEQYF.

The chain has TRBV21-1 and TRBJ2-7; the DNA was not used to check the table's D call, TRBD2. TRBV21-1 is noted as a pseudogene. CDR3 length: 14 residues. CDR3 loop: CASSNVENSGEQYF. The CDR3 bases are TGTGCCAGCAGCAACGTGGAGAACTCTGGCGAGCAGTACTTC.

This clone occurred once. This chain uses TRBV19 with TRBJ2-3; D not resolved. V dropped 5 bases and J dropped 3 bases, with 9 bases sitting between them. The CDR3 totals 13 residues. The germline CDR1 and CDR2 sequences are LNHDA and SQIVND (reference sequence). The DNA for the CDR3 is TGTGCCAGTAGTCCCTCCCTAACAGATACGCAGTATTTT. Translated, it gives CASSPSLTDTQYF.

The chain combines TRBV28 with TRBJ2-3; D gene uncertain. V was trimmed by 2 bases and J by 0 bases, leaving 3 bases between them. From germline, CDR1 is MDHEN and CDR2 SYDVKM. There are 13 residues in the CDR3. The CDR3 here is CASSLGSTDTQYF. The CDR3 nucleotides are TGTGCCAGCAGTTTAGGGAGCACAGATACGCAGTATTTT.

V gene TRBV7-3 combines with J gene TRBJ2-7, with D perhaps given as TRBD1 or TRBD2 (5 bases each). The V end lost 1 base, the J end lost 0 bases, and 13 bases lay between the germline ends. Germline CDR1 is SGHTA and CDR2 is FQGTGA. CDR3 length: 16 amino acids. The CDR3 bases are TGTGCCAGCAGCTTAAGTGTGGGGACGGCCTCCTACGAGCAGTACTTC. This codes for CASSLSVGTASYEQYF.

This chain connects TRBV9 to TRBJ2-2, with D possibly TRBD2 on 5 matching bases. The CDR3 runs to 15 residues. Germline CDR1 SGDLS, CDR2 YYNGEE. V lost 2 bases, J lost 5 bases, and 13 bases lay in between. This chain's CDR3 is CASSVRGFGTGELFF. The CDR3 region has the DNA TGTGCCAGCAGCGTTAGAGGGTTTGGGACCGGGGAGCTGTTTTTT.

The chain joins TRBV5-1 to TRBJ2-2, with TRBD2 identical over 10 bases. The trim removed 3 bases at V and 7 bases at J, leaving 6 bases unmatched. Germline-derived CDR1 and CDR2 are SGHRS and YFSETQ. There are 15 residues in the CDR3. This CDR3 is CASSSLAGEGGELFF. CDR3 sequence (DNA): TGCGCCAGCAGCTCCCTAGCGGGAGAGGGCGGGGAGCTGTTTTTT.

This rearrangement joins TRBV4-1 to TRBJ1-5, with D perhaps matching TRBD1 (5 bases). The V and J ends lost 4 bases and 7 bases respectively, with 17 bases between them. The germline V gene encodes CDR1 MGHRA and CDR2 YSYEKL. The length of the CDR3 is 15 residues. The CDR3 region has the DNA TGCGCCAGCAGCCCCGCCCCGACAGTACCACAGCCCCAGCATTTT. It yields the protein CASSPAPTVPQPQHF.

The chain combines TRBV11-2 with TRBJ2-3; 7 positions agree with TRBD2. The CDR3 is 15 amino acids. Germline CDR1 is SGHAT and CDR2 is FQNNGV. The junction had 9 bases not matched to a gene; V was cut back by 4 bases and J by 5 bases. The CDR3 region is CASSSTSVGGDTQYF. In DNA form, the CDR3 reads TGTGCCAGCAGCTCTACTAGCGTTGGGGGAGATACGCAGTATTTT. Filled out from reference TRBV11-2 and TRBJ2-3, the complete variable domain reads EAGVAQSPRYKIIEKRQSVAFWCNPISGHATLYWYQQILGQGPKLLIQFQNNGVVDDSQLPKDRFSAERLKGVDSTLKIQPAKLEDSAVYLCASSSTSVGGDTQYFGPGTRLTVL.